Sequencing of this T cell receptor (beta chain) was carried out in a study of T cell clones after liver transplantation. At the level of the study: HCV positivity affected three of eight recipients; the rest lacked autoimmune or viral indications. Draws occurred before transplant, before withdrawal, and after complete or failed withdrawal.

Assay used: immunoSEQ multiplex PCR; TCRdb lists only in-frame clones, some missing. The sample lists about 18,000 clones, over 70% occurring once. Study-wide results and limits: Post-transplant, graft-donor-reactive CD4 TCRbeta sequences in blood dropped significantly in most of the 8 subjects.

With regard to this clone: Its antigen is as yet unknown.

With V trimmed by 6 bases and J by 0 bases, 14 bases remained unmatched. Germline-derived CDR1 and CDR2 are MNHEY and SMNVEV (reference sequence). This CDR3 has 20 residues. Specimen: CD8+ T cells from blood, collected before liver transplant. This TCR derives from a human donor who received a liver transplant. The chain carries TRBV27 and TRBJ2-1; TRBD2 matches 13 bases. Here the CDR3 reads CASSTLTGTSGNGSYNEQFF. As DNA, the CDR3 is TGTGCCAGCAGCACACTAACCGGGACTAGCGGGAATGGCTCCTACAATGAGCAGTTCTTC.